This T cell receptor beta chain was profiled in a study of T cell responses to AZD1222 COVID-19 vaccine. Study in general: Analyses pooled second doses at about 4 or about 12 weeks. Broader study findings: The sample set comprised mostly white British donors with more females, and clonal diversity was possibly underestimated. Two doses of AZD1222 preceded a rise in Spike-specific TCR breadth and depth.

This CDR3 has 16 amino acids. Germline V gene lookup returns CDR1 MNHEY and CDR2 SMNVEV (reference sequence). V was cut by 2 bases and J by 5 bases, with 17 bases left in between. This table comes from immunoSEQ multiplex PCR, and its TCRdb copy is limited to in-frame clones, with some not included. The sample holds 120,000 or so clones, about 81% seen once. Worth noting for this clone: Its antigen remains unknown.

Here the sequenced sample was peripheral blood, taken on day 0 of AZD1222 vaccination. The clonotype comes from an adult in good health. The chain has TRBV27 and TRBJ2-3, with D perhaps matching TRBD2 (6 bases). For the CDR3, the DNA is TGTGCCAGCAGTTTAACCCCCTCCGGGAGACAAGATACGCAGTATTTT. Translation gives CASSLTPSGRQDTQYF.